The rows below give T cell receptor beta chains drawn from one sample of a study of OX40 agonist ivuxolimab in advanced cancers. The repertoire was sequenced with immunoSEQ multiplex PCR; TCRdb's copy has only in-frame clones and lacks some. This sample carries more than 65,000 clones, 80% to 90% of them seen once, and the ten largest clones take more than 0.95%. The sample here was CD4+ or CD8+ T cells sorted from blood, taken in a trial of the OX40 agonist ivuxolimab. Receptors originate from an adult with an advanced solid tumor such as melanoma, head and neck, liver or kidney cancer. Each CDR3 is given with its conserved first and last residue. The D gene is left open where the match is weak. Clone size appears in some rows only: once, few, many, or a class for an expanded clone.

cdr3_length	j_call	clone_size	d_call	v_call	cdr3_aa	cdr3_nt
12	TRBJ2-7	few	NA	TRBV2	CASEGSVHEQYF	TGTGCCAGCGAGGGTAGCGTTCACGAGCAGTACTTC
15	TRBJ2-7	NA	NA	TRBV5-1	CASSLFSTILGEQYF	TGCGCCAGCAGCTTGTTCTCGACAATACTTGGCGAGCAGTACTTC
13	TRBJ1-1	NA	NA	TRBV7-2	CASSFGEGSKAFF	TGTGCCAGCAGCTTTGGGGAGGGCAGCAAAGCTTTCTTT
14	TRBJ2-5	NA	NA	TRBV5-4	CASSLAGKQETQYF	TGTGCCAGCAGCTTGGCGGGAAAACAAGAGACCCAGTACTTC
11	TRBJ2-5	NA	NA	TRBV20-1	CSAKERWEQYF	TGCAGTGCTAAGGAACGGTGGGAGCAGTACTTC
13	TRBJ1-5	once	TRBD1	TRBV19	CATAQGSNQPQHF	TGTGCCACCGCACAGGGGAGCAATCAGCCCCAGCATTTT
15	TRBJ1-5	NA	NA	TRBV16	CASSQRTYSNQPQHF	TGTGCCAGCAGCCAAAGGACATATAGCAATCAGCCCCAGCATTTT
13	TRBJ1-5	NA	NA	TRBV6-1	CATEGGHNQPQHF	TGTGCCACCGAGGGGGGTCACAATCAGCCCCAGCATTTT
14	TRBJ2-2	NA	NA	TRBV6-6	CASSLIANTGELFF	TGTGCCAGCAGTTTAATAGCGAACACCGGGGAGCTGTTTTTT
13	TRBJ1-1	NA	NA	TRBV6-5	CASRPYRETEAFF	TGTGCCAGCAGACCATACAGGGAAACTGAAGCTTTCTTT
13	TRBJ1-1	NA	NA	TRBV7-2	CASSFSSNTEAFF	TGTGCCAGCAGCTTTTCAAGTAACACTGAAGCTTTCTTT
15	TRBJ1-6	few	TRBD1	TRBV6-5	CASRKTGTGDSPLHF	TGTGCCAGCAGAAAAACCGGGACAGGGGATTCACCCCTCCACTTT
14	TRBJ1-1	NA	NA	TRBV6-5	CASLPGDRNTEAFF	TGTGCCAGCCTACCTGGGGACCGGAACACTGAAGCTTTCTTT
13	TRBJ2-4	NA	NA	TRBV5-1	CASSLRRGDIQYF	TGTGCCAGCAGCTTACGGAGAGGAGACATTCAGTACTTC
14	TRBJ1-1	NA	TRBD1	TRBV29-1	CSASTGGNDAEAFF	TGCAGCGCCTCGACAGGGGGTAATGACGCTGAAGCTTTCTTT
13	TRBJ2-1	NA	TRBD1	TRBV19	CASSTQGANEQFF	TGTGCCAGTAGTACCCAGGGGGCCAATGAGCAGTTCTTC
13	TRBJ1-1	few	NA	TRBV11-2	CASSTRPNTEAFF	TGTGCCAGCAGCACTAGGCCGAACACTGAAGCTTTCTTT
14	TRBJ1-5	NA	NA	TRBV6-6	CASSWDARNQPQHF	TGTGCCAGCAGTTGGGACGCGCGAAATCAGCCCCAGCATTTT
15	TRBJ2-1	few	NA	TRBV7-3	CASSLLGVAYNEQFF	TGTGCCAGCAGCTTATTGGGGGTGGCCTACAATGAGCAGTTCTTC
16	TRBJ1-4	NA	NA	TRBV9	CASSVGWGASNEKLFF	TGTGCCAGCAGCGTAGGTTGGGGGGCGAGCAATGAAAAACTGTTTTTT
13	TRBJ1-5	NA	NA	TRBV5-5	CASSRDRQDPQHF	TGTGCCAGCAGCCGAGATAGACAGGACCCCCAGCATTTT
13	TRBJ2-5	NA	NA	TRBV5-5	CASSPTVGGTQYF	TGTGCCAGCAGCCCGACGGTTGGTGGGACCCAGTACTTC
14	TRBJ2-7	NA	TRBD1	TRBV6-5	CASRRGTGSYEQYF	TGTGCCAGCAGAAGAGGGACAGGGAGCTACGAGCAGTACTTC
15	TRBJ2-3	NA	NA	TRBV5-1	CASKAGGVLLDTQYF	TGCGCCAGCAAGGCAGGGGGGGTATTATTGGATACGCAGTATTTT
15	TRBJ2-3	NA	TRBD1	TRBV2	CASSPGQGDTDTQYF	TGTGCCAGCAGTCCGGGACAGGGGGACACAGATACGCAGTATTTT
15	TRBJ2-1	NA	TRBD1	TRBV10-3	CAIRSYETGGNEQFF	TGTGCCATCAGGAGCTACGAGACAGGGGGCAATGAGCAGTTCTTC
13	TRBJ1-2	few	NA	TRBV7-9	CASSLEEGYGYTF	TGTGCCAGCAGCTTAGAGGAGGGCTATGGCTACACCTTC
17	TRBJ2-1	few	TRBD2	TRBV27	CASSLLFSAGGSNEQFF	TGTGCCAGCAGTTTATTATTCTCAGCGGGGGGGTCCAATGAGCAGTTCTTC
15	TRBJ1-1	NA	NA	TRBV18	CASSPRGAVNTEAFF	TGTGCCAGCTCACCACGGGGGGCGGTGAACACTGAAGCTTTCTTT
15	TRBJ2-1	NA	TRBD2	TRBV29-1	CSVEDTKRGYNEQFF	TGCAGCGTTGAAGATACGAAGCGGGGCTACAATGAGCAGTTCTTC
16	TRBJ1-4	once	TRBD1	TRBV19	CASIRQGAATNEKLFF	TGTGCCAGTATCCGACAGGGGGCGGCCACTAATGAAAAACTGTTTTTT
13	TRBJ1-2	NA	NA	TRBV4-2	CASSLGQNYGYTF	TGTGCCAGCAGCCTCGGACAAAACTATGGCTACACCTTC
14	TRBJ1-5	NA	NA	TRBV10-3	CAISEWGGNQPQHF	TGTGCCATCAGTGAGTGGGGGGGAAATCAGCCCCAGCATTTT
10	TRBJ2-1	NA	NA	TRBV7-2	CASGDNEQFF	TGTGCCAGCGGGGACAATGAGCAGTTCTTC
15	TRBJ1-2	NA	NA	TRBV7-9	CASSLATQDIYGYTF	TGTGCCAGCAGCTTAGCCACACAGGATATCTATGGCTACACCTTC